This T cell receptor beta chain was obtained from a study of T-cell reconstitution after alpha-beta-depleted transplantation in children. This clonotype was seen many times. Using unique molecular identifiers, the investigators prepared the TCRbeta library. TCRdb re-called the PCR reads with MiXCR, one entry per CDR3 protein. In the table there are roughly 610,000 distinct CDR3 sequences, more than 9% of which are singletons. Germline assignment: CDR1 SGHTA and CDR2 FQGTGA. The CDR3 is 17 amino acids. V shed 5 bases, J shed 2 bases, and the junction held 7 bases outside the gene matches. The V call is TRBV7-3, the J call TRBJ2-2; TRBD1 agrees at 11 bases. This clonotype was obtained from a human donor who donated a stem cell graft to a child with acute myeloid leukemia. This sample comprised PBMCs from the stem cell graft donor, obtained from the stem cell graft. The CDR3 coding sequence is TGTGCCAGCAGCCCCCTAGGGACAGGGGGTAACACCGGGGAGCTGTTTTTT. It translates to CASSPLGTGGNTGELFF. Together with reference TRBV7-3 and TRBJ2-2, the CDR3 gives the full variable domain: GAGVSQTPSNKVTEKGKYVELRCDPISGHTALYWYRQSLGQGPEFLIYFQGTGAADDSGLPNDRFFAVRPEGSVSTLKIQRTERGDSAVYLCASSPLGTGGNTGELFFGEGSRLTVL.